The T cell receptor (beta chain) described here comes from a study of cytomegalovirus exposure and HLA in healthy donors. The PCR contained 60 Vbeta and 13 Jbeta primers. Using immunoSEQ multiplex PCR, the repertoire was profiled, and TCRdb retains in-frame clones only, with some absent. The sample includes 100,000 to 150,000 clones. What was sequenced was PBMCs. The origin of this receptor is a woman in her thirties or forties in good health and CMV-seronegative.

Here the CDR3 DNA reads TGTGCCAGCAGCCAGACTAGCGGGGTAGTGGCAGATACGCAGTATTTT. Its translation: CASSQTSGVVADTQYF. This sequence joins TRBV7-9 and TRBJ2-3; 11 bases line up with TRBD2. The CDR3 is 16 amino acids. V was pared by 5 bases and J by 4 bases, with 8 bases of the junction left unmatched. The germline gives CDR1 SEHNR, CDR2 FQNEAQ (reference sequence).